Listed here are 24 T cell receptor beta chains from one sample, sequenced in a study of OX40 agonist ivuxolimab in advanced cancers. Libraries were prepared by immunoSEQ multiplex PCR; TCRdb keeps only in-frame clonotypes and omits some of them. This table holds tens of thousands of clones, around 83% found once. This material consisted of CD4+ or CD8+ T cells sorted from blood, taken in a trial of the OX40 agonist ivuxolimab. The receptors shown here come from an adult with an advanced solid tumor such as melanoma, head and neck, liver or kidney cancer.

In DNA form, the CDR3 reads TGTGCCAGCAGTGAGTTGACTAGCGGGAAGGGCGAGGAGTTCTTC. Translation: CASSELTSGKGEEFF. The chain carries TRBV2 and TRBJ2-1, with 11 bases lining up with TRBD2. The junction had 12 bases not matched to a gene; V was cut back by 3 bases and J by 14 bases. The germline V gene encodes CDR1 SNHLY and CDR2 FYNNEI. The CDR3 is 15 amino acids.

V is TRBV4-2 and J is TRBJ2-3, with 10 nucleotides matching TRBD2. Trimming removed 0 bases from V and 3 bases from J; junction bases left unmatched: 3. CDR1 LGHNA and CDR2 YNFKEQ come from the germline V gene. The CDR3 is 16 amino acids. In DNA form, the CDR3 reads TGTGCCAGCAGCCAAGACGCTAGCGGGAGTACAGATACGCAGTATTTT. It translates to CASSQDASGSTDTQYF.

This chain connects TRBV11-3 to TRBJ1-2; TRBD1 is a possible D gene (5 bases). Trimming took off 3 bases at V and 4 bases at J, with 15 bases between the two ends. Germline V lookup: CDR1 SGHNT, CDR2 YENEEA. This CDR3 spans 15 amino acids. The CDR3 region has the DNA TGTGCCAGCAGCTTCGCTCAGGGCCCCTCCTATGGCTACACCTTC. Translating it yields CASSFAQGPSYGYTF.

This rearrangement joins TRBV7-8 to TRBJ1-5; no clear D. The CDR3 sequence is 14 residues long. The germline V gene has CDR1 SGHVS and CDR2 FQNEAQ. Between the trimmed V and J ends, which lost 5 bases and 7 bases, there was a span of 15 bases. The CDR3 loop is CASSPPGSRQPQHF. In nucleotides, the CDR3 is TGTGCCAGCAGCCCTCCCGGGTCGCGGCAGCCCCAGCATTTT.

Comment on this clone: A read error may produce the germline difference seen at one junction end. V and J are TRBV7-9 and TRBJ2-1, with 9 bases matching TRBD2. This CDR3 comprises 13 residues. CDR1 and CDR2 from the germline V gene are SEHNR and FQNEAQ (reference sequence). CDR3 in amino acids: CASAGGSYNGQFF. For the CDR3, the DNA is TGTGCCTCAGCGGGGGGCTCCTACAATGGGCAGTTCTTC.

The gene calls are TRBV21-1 and TRBJ2-7; the listed D gene, TRBD2, was not tested against the DNA. TRBV21-1 is assigned pseudogene status. CDR3 length: 15 amino acids. The CDR3 nucleotides are TGTGCCAGCAGCAAAGTACGGTCGGACTTTGGCGAGCAGTACGTC. Amino acids: CASSKVRSDFGEQYV.

The V and J genes are TRBV6-6 and TRBJ2-1, with unresolved D. V lost 0 bases, J lost 4 bases, and 13 bases lay in between. Germline CDR1 and CDR2: MNHNY and SVGAGI (reference sequence). This CDR3 contains 16 residues. CDR3 sequence reads: CASSYSEGRSYNEQFF. The CDR3 nucleotides are TGTGCCAGCAGTTACTCCGAAGGACGGTCTTACAATGAGCAGTTCTTC.

The gene calls are TRBV6-5 and TRBJ2-5; a possible D gene is TRBD2 (6 bases). The CDR3 is 13 amino acids. The germline gives CDR1 MNHEY, CDR2 SVGAGI. The V end lost 6 bases, the J end lost 7 bases, and 15 bases lay between the germline ends. The CDR3 protein is CASRSTRAGTQYF. The CDR3 coding sequence is TGTGCCAGCAGGTCGACTAGGGCGGGGACCCAGTACTTC.

The chain uses TRBV2 and TRBJ2-7, with 9 bases that match TRBD1. Trimming removed 8 bases from V and 3 bases from J; junction bases left unmatched: 5. The CDR3 is 13 residues long. The germline CDR1 and CDR2 sequences are SNHLY and FYNNEI. CDR3 sequence reads: CASGGGQGYEQYV. As DNA, the CDR3 is TGTGCCAGCGGCGGGGGACAGGGCTACGAGCAGTACGTC.

The V call is TRBV6-5, the J call TRBJ2-5; unclear D gene. In germline, CDR1 is MNHEY, CDR2 SVGAGI. This CDR3 region has 13 residues. Trimming shortened V by 0 bases and J by 3 bases, and 5 bases separated the two germline ends. The CDR3 sequence is CASSYSLEETQYF. The CDR3 DNA reads TGTGCCAGCAGTTACTCCCTAGAAGAGACCCAGTACTTC.

J is TRBJ1-6 and V is TRBV5-5, with D possibly matching TRBD1 (6 bases). There are 15 residues in the CDR3. Trimming took 0 bases from V and 5 from J, leaving 9 bases between them. Germline CDR1 SGHKS, CDR2 YYEKEE (reference sequence). The CDR3 DNA reads TGTGCCAGCAGCTTGGAGGGACACCATAATTCACCCCTCCACTTT. Protein: CASSLEGHHNSPLHF.

V gene TRBV5-1 combines with J gene TRBJ2-2, with D possibly matching TRBD2 (6 bases). Trimming cost V 2 bases and J 2 bases, with 10 bases left between them. CDR1 SGHRS and CDR2 YFSETQ come from the germline V gene. The CDR3 contains 15 residues. CDR3: CASSFIGGNTGELFF. CDR3 bases: TGCGCCAGCAGCTTTATCGGGGGTAACACCGGGGAGCTGTTTTTT.

The chain combines TRBV27 with TRBJ2-3; D may be TRBD1 or TRBD2 (5 bases each). The CDR3 runs to 12 residues. V lost 6 bases and J 4 bases, leaving 8 bases between the germline ends. The germline V gene has CDR1 MNHEY and CDR2 SMNVEV (reference sequence). Written as DNA, the CDR3 is TGTGCCAGCAGCGTGGGGGCAGATACGCAGTATTTT. This gives the protein CASSVGADTQYF.

This clone was counted between two and nine times. The chain links TRBV18 to TRBJ2-7; 8 bases are a match to TRBD1. From germline, CDR1 is KGHSH and CDR2 LQKENI. The CDR3 is made up of 14 amino acids. With V trimmed by 2 bases and J by 7 bases, 7 bases remained unmatched. CDR3 protein: CASSPSQGAGEQYV. The CDR3 DNA reads TGTGCCAGCTCACCATCGCAGGGGGCGGGGGAGCAGTACGTC.

This clone is a singleton in its sample. The genes are TRBV5-6 and TRBJ1-4, with TRBD1 as a possible D gene (6 bases). Trimming stripped 0 bases from V and 7 bases from J, with 16 bases between. The CDR3 extends over 16 amino acids. Germline CDR1 and CDR2: SGHDT and YYEEEE. This CDR3 reads CASSLGGGGGGEKLFF. The CDR3 nucleotides read TGTGCCAGCAGCTTGGGCGGCGGGGGCGGGGGTGAAAAACTGTTTTTT.

This sequence joins TRBV15 and TRBJ1-1; 7 positions match TRBD1. This CDR3 has 14 amino acids. Germline V lookup: CDR1 LNHNV, CDR2 YYDKDF (reference sequence). Germline trimming cut 5 bases from V and 4 bases from J; bases unmatched to any gene: 7. The CDR3 protein is CATSYDRVSTEAFF. The CDR3, as DNA: TGTGCCACCAGCTACGACAGGGTGAGCACTGAAGCTTTCTTT.

The genes are TRBV7-2 and TRBJ2-7; TRBD2 agrees at 10 bases. Per germline, CDR1 SGHTA and CDR2 FQGNSA. The CDR3 length is 15 residues. The J segment lost 4 bases and the V segment lost 5 bases, leaving 8 bases of the junction unmatched. In DNA form, the CDR3 reads TGTGCCAGCAGCGCGCGGACTAGCGGAGCTTACGAGCAGTACTTC. Translated, it gives CASSARTSGAYEQYF.

The V gene is TRBV28, the J gene TRBJ2-5; possibly TRBD1 or TRBD2 for D (5 bases each). V was trimmed by 5 bases and J by 2 bases, leaving 12 bases between them. Germline V lookup: CDR1 MDHEN, CDR2 SYDVKM. There are 14 residues in the CDR3. In DNA form, the CDR3 reads TGTGCCAGCAGTAGACAATGGGGGCAAGAGACCCAGTACTTC. This translates into CASSRQWGQETQYF.

V and J are TRBV9 and TRBJ2-3; a weak D match, TRBD2 (5 bases). The germline V gene has CDR1 SGDLS and CDR2 YYNGEE. Trimming removed 0 bases from V and 2 bases from J, with 10 bases in between. The CDR3 loop spans 15 amino acids. The CDR3 DNA is TGTGCCAGCAGCGTAGGAGGGATAGTCACAGATACGCAGTATTTT. Its protein is CASSVGGIVTDTQYF.

V is TRBV6-7 and J is TRBJ1-1, with D possibly TRBD1 on 5 matching bases. TRBV6-7 is reported as an ORF; its role is uncertain. The CDR3 extends over 10 amino acids. V lost 7 bases and J 10 bases, leaving 10 bases between the germline ends. The CDR3, as DNA: TGTGCCAGCAACCCGGGGGGAGCTTTCTTT. It codes for CASNPGGAFF.

This sequence joins TRBV6-6 and TRBJ1-5, with D tentatively TRBD1 (6 bases). Trimming shortened V by 2 bases and J by 2 bases, and 13 bases separated the two germline ends. The CDR3 covers 16 residues. The V gene's germline CDR1 is MNHNY and CDR2 SVGAGI (reference sequence). The CDR3 DNA follows: TGTGCCAGCAGTTACATGACAGGAAAGCGCAATCAGCCCCAGCATTTT. Translation gives CASSYMTGKRNQPQHF.

The chain couples TRBV19 to TRBJ1-1, with 7 positions matching TRBD1. Per the germline V gene, CDR1 is LNHDA and CDR2 is SQIVND (reference sequence). The CDR3 extends over 13 amino acids. Trimming took 4 bases from V and 6 from J; bases not matched to a gene: 5. As DNA, the CDR3 is TGTGCCAGTAGTACGAGGCAGGGGGCTGAAGCTTTCTTT. Translated, it gives CASSTRQGAEAFF.

The chain recombines TRBV29-1 with TRBJ2-3, with TRBD1 identical over 8 bases. The CDR3 is made up of 15 amino acids. Trimming at V came to 2 bases and at J to 4 bases, leaving 8 bases not matched to a gene. Looked up from germline, CDR1 is SQVTM and CDR2 is ANQGSEA. The DNA of the CDR3 is TGCAGCGTTGAATGGGGCAGGGGGCCGGCAGATACGCAGTATTTT. Translation: CSVEWGRGPADTQYF.

The V and J genes are TRBV6-1 and TRBJ2-3; no clear D. In germline, CDR1 is MNHNS, CDR2 SASEGT. This CDR3 is built from 12 residues. V lost 5 bases and J 7 bases, leaving 10 bases between the germline ends. The CDR3 nucleotides read TGTGCCAGCAGTCCCCTTAGAAATACGCAGTATTTT. Amino acids: CASSPLRNTQYF.